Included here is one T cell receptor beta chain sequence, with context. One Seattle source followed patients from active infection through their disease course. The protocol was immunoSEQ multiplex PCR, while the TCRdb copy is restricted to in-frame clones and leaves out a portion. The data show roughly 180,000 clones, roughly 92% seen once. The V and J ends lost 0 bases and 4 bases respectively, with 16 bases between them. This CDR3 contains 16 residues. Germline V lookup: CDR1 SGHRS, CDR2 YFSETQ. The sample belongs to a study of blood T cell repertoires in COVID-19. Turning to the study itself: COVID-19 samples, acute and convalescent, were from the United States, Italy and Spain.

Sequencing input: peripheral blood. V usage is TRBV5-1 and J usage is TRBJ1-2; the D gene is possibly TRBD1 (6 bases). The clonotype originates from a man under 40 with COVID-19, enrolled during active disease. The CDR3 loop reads CASSLGTAGALYGYTF. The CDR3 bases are TGCGCCAGCAGCTTGGGAACGGCAGGGGCCCTCTATGGCTACACCTTC.